This passage covers 3 T cell receptor beta chains from one sample sequenced in a study of blood T cell repertoires in COVID-19 (dated by TCRdb to the early 2020s). The library was made by the immunoSEQ multiplex PCR assay. TCRdb obtained this table from immuneACCESS and retained in-frame rearrangements with V and J assigned. These tables miss some clones; where compared with another copy, unresolved V genes account for less than half of the shortfall, and the remainder is unexplained. This sample holds about 270,000 clones; less than 95% were observed only once. The ten largest make up approximately 3% of the sample. The material sequenced was PBMCs or T cells enriched from blood (not recorded which). The origin of the receptors is a man aged 35 to 55 who had been exposed to COVID-19.

This clone was counted once. The chain combines TRBV9 with TRBJ2-5; 11 bases agree with TRBD1. Germline V gene data show CDR1 as SGDLS and CDR2 as YYNGEE. The CDR3 totals 17 residues. J gave up 4 bases and V 0 bases, and 8 bases lay outside the gene matches. The CDR3 loop is CASSVATWGTGGETQYF. Written as DNA, the CDR3 is TGTGCCAGCAGCGTAGCTACATGGGGGACAGGGGGAGAGACCCAGTACTTC.

This rearrangement joins TRBV28 to TRBJ2-5, with D possibly TRBD2 on 5 matching bases. Germline CDR1 is MDHEN and CDR2 is SYDVKM. V was cut by 6 bases and J by 0 bases, with 11 bases left in between. The CDR3 consists of 14 residues. CDR3 region: CASSTRSYQETQYF. CDR3 DNA: TGTGCCAGCAGCACTAGATCGTACCAAGAGACCCAGTACTTC.

V and J are TRBV19 and TRBJ1-5; unclear D gene. Deletions cut 2 bases from V and 5 bases from J, with 10 bases between. CDR1 is LNHDA, CDR2 SQIVND, per germline (reference sequence). This CDR3 is 14 amino acids long. CDR3 sequence (DNA): TGTGCCAGTAGTATACTCGGAGGGTATCAGCCCCAGCATTTT. Residues: CASSILGGYQPQHF.